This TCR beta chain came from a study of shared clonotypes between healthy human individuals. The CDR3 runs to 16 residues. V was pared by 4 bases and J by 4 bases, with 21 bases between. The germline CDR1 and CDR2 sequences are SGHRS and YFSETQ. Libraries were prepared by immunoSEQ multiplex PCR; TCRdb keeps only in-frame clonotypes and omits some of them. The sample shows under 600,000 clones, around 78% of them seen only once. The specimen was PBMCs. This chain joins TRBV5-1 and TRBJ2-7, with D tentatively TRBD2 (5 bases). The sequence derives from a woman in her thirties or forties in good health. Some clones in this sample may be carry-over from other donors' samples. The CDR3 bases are TGCGCCAGCAGCCCTAGACTAAAGGAAAGGGATTACGAGCAGTACTTC. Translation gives CASSPRLKERDYEQYF.